This entry lists 22 T cell receptor beta chains sequenced from one sample in a study of blood T cell repertoires in COVID-19. Assay: immunoSEQ multiplex PCR; the TCRdb copy retains only in-frame clones and omits some. The top ten clones hold under 8.5% of a sample with some 200,000 clones, around 80% of them seen once. Material: peripheral blood. The receptors were gathered from a woman between 65 and 79 years old with acute or convalescent COVID-19.

This chain uses TRBV5-1 with TRBJ2-3; the match to TRBD2 covers 9 bases. With 7 bases clipped from V and 0 bases from J, the junction kept 12 bases outside the gene matches. This CDR3 has 17 amino acids. CDR1 is SGHRS and CDR2 is YFSETQ in the germline V gene. CDR3 loop: CASRGGGAYGSTDTQYF. The CDR3 region has the DNA TGCGCCAGCCGGGGCGGGGGGGCGTATGGTAGCACAGATACGCAGTATTTT.

The chain combines TRBV5-4 with TRBJ2-1, with D possibly being TRBD1 (6 bases). Trimming took off 2 bases at V and 1 base at J, with 10 bases between the two ends. The CDR3 consists of 15 residues. Looked up from germline, CDR1 is SGHNT and CDR2 is YYREEE (reference sequence). CDR3 sequence: CASSLRTASYNEQFF. In DNA form, the CDR3 reads TGTGCCAGCAGCTTAAGGACAGCTTCCTACAATGAGCAGTTCTTC.

In this sample, this clone turned up once. The genes are TRBV7-2 and TRBJ2-3; tentatively, D is TRBD2 (6 bases). V lost 1 base, J lost 6 bases, and 8 bases lay in between. This CDR3 is 13 amino acids long. Germline V gene lookup returns CDR1 SGHTA and CDR2 FQGNSA. The CDR3 here is CASSLDAGDTQYF. CDR3 in DNA: TGTGCCAGCAGCTTAGACGCGGGGGATACGCAGTATTTT.

The chain recombines TRBV11-2 with TRBJ2-3; D perhaps matches TRBD2 (6 bases). The CDR3 length is 16 residues. Per germline, CDR1 SGHAT and CDR2 FQNNGV. V lost 1 base, J lost 3 bases, and 14 bases lay in between. The CDR3 sequence: CASSLVGGVVTDTQYF. The CDR3 bases are TGTGCCAGCAGCTTAGTGGGCGGGGTTGTAACAGATACGCAGTATTTT.

This chain links TRBV2 with TRBJ2-1, with D possibly being TRBD2 (5 bases). V lost 4 bases, J lost 0 bases, and 10 bases lay in between. CDR3 size: 15 residues. Germline loops: CDR1 SNHLY, CDR2 FYNNEI. CDR3 sequence reads: CASSGGLSSYNEQFF. For the CDR3, the DNA is TGTGCCAGCAGTGGAGGGCTCAGCTCCTACAATGAGCAGTTCTTC.

About this clone itself: At one boundary the junction diverges from the germline segment, which might be a read error. The rearrangement uses TRBV6-6 and TRBJ2-2; 8 nucleotides line up with TRBD1. Germline CDR1 reads MNHNY; CDR2 reads SVGAGI (reference sequence). The CDR3 extends over 14 amino acids. CDR3 bases: TGTGCCAGCAGTGCCGGACAGGGCACCTGGGAGCTGTTTTTT. This encodes CASSAGQGTWELFF.

This chain connects TRBV18 to TRBJ2-5; 7 bases fit TRBD1. Germline lookup yields CDR1 KGHSH and CDR2 LQKENI. V lost 3 bases to trimming and J lost 5 bases; unmatched junction nucleotides: 3. The CDR3 loop spans 13 amino acids. For the CDR3, the DNA is TGTGCCAGCTCACCGACAGGGATGGAGACCCAGTACTTC. It translates to CASSPTGMETQYF.

This chain connects TRBV12-3 or TRBV12-4 to TRBJ1-1, with a tentative D call TRBD1 (6 bases). V lost 6 bases and J lost 5, with 10 bases in between. The CDR3 contains 12 residues. CDR3 coding DNA: TGTGCCAGCAGACAGGGCTATACTGAAGCTTTCTTT. The encoded protein is CASRQGYTEAFF.

The rearrangement uses TRBV19 and TRBJ2-3; 8 positions agree with TRBD2. Germline V gene sequence: CDR1 LNHDA, CDR2 SQIVND (reference sequence). The CDR3 contains 17 residues. With 1 base clipped from V and 1 base from J, the junction kept 7 bases outside the gene matches. The CDR3 coding sequence is TGTGCCAGTAGTATAGTAAATAGCGGGACGGGCACAGATACGCAGTATTTT. It specifies CASSIVNSGTGTDTQYF.

This clone was recorded only once. The V gene is TRBV11-3, the J gene TRBJ2-5; no clear D gene. In germline, CDR1 is SGHNT, CDR2 YENEEA. V gave up 3 bases and J gave up 7 bases, with 12 bases separating them. The CDR3 loop spans 13 amino acids. CDR3 bases: TGTGCCAGCAGCTTGGGCGACGTCGGGACCCAGTACTTC. It yields the protein CASSLGDVGTQYF.

This chain's CDR3 is CASGLPRTRSTGELFF. The DNA for the CDR3 is TGTGCTAGTGGTTTGCCCCGGACTAGATCCACCGGGGAGCTGTTTTTT. The V call is TRBV12-5, the J call TRBJ2-2; 7 bases match TRBD2. Unmatched junction bases numbered 7, after V lost 2 bases and J lost 4 bases. Germline CDR1 reads LGHNT; CDR2 reads FRNRAP. There are 16 residues in the CDR3.

The chain combines TRBV9 with TRBJ1-2; 7 nucleotides agree with TRBD1. Per germline, CDR1 SGDLS and CDR2 YYNGEE. The V and J ends lost 0 bases and 7 bases, in that order; junction bases with no gene match: 9. This CDR3 contains 15 residues. CDR3 nucleotide sequence: TGTGCCAGCAGCGTAGGTGTACAGGGGCCTCGTGGCTACACCTTC. The encoded protein is CASSVGVQGPRGYTF.

This sequence joins TRBV24-1 and TRBJ2-3; D unresolved. V shed 4 bases and J shed 6 bases, with 10 bases lying between them. There are 13 residues in the CDR3. CDR1 and CDR2 (germline): KGHDR, SFDVKD. The CDR3 loop reads CATSDQLPDTQYF. As DNA, the CDR3 is TGTGCCACCAGTGACCAACTACCCGATACGCAGTATTTT.

The sample holds one count of this clone. This rearrangement joins TRBV5-1 to TRBJ1-1, with D possibly being TRBD1 (5 bases). The CDR3 extends over 17 amino acids. Trimming pared 7 bases from V and 4 bases from J, leaving 26 bases between. Germline V CDR1 and CDR2: SGHRS, YFSETQ. DNA of the CDR3: TGCGCCAGCCAAGATAACGTTGGGGCCTCGTTCGGCACTGAAGCTTTCTTT. Translation: CASQDNVGASFGTEAFF.

This chain connects TRBV4-1 to TRBJ1-2; 7 bases are shared with TRBD1. This CDR3 has 16 amino acids. The trim removed 0 bases at V and 2 bases at J, leaving 6 bases unmatched. The V gene's germline CDR1 is MGHRA and CDR2 YSYEKL. The DNA of the CDR3 is TGCGCCAGCAGCCAAGACCGCTGGGACAGCAACTATGGCTACACCTTC. Amino acids: CASSQDRWDSNYGYTF.

This clone has just one count. This chain uses TRBV7-2 with TRBJ2-7, with 9 bases fitting TRBD2. Germline assignment: CDR1 SGHTA and CDR2 FQGNSA. The junction had 3 bases not matched to a gene; V was cut back by 1 base and J by 2 bases. The length of the CDR3 is 15 residues. This CDR3 reads CASSLGSSGAYEQYF. CDR3 nucleotides: TGTGCCAGCAGCTTAGGGTCTAGCGGGGCCTACGAGCAGTACTTC.

This rearrangement joins TRBV20-1 to TRBJ1-4; tentatively, D is TRBD1 (5 bases). Germline loops: CDR1 DFQATT, CDR2 SNEGSKA (reference sequence). V was clipped by 3 bases and J by 8 bases, with 13 bases between them. CDR3 length: 13 residues. The CDR3 DNA reads as TGCAGTGCTAGTCTCAGGGAAGGGGAAAAACTGTTTTTT. Protein product: CSASLREGEKLFF.

This clone was counted only a few times. V gene TRBV2 combines with J gene TRBJ2-1, with TRBD1 matching 9 bases. This CDR3 is 13 amino acids long. V trimming: 5 bases; J trimming: 15 bases; junction bases outside the gene matches: 11. Germline V gives CDR1 SNHLY, CDR2 FYNNEI. The CDR3 sequence is CASSSSPGQGRFF. The CDR3 DNA sequence: TGTGCCAGCAGTTCTTCCCCGGGACAGGGTAGGTTCTTC.

This clone turned up a few times. V is TRBV6-6 and J is TRBJ2-7; the D gene is possibly TRBD2 (6 bases). This CDR3 is 16 amino acids long. The germline gives CDR1 MNHNY, CDR2 SVGAGI (reference sequence). Between the trimmed V and J ends, which lost 0 bases and 4 bases, there was a span of 16 bases. CDR3 coding DNA: TGTGCCAGCAGTTACTCTCCTGGGACTGCCTATTACGAGCAGTACTTC. Protein: CASSYSPGTAYYEQYF.

The genes are TRBV5-1 and TRBJ2-2, with D possibly being TRBD1 (7 bases). From germline, CDR1 is SGHRS and CDR2 YFSETQ. The CDR3 covers 15 residues. Trimming shortened V by 2 bases and J by 3 bases, and 11 bases separated the two germline ends. CDR3 nucleotides: TGCGCCAGCAGCTTCGGCGGGACAGACACCGGGGAGCTGTTTTTT. This codes for CASSFGGTDTGELFF.

The rearrangement joins TRBV3-1 (or the pseudogene TRBV3-2) to TRBJ2-1, with 11 bases that match TRBD2. There are 18 residues in the CDR3. Unmatched junction bases numbered 7, after V lost 2 bases and J lost 1 base. CDR1 and CDR2 from the germline V gene are LGHDT and YNNKEL (reference sequence). The CDR3 DNA is TGTGCCAGCAGCCAAACCATCGGGACTAGCGGATCCTACAATGAGCAGTTCTTC. Its translation: CASSQTIGTSGSYNEQFF.

The gene calls are TRBV10-3 and TRBJ2-5; 8 bases line up with TRBD2. Germline loops: CDR1 ENHRY, CDR2 SYGVKD. Trimming took 3 bases from V and 1 from J; bases not matched to a gene: 10. This CDR3 has 17 residues. Written as DNA, the CDR3 is TGTGCCATCAGTGACTCAACTAGCGGATACCGCCAAGAGACCCAGTACTTC. Translated, it gives CAISDSTSGYRQETQYF.